This passage covers 19 T cell receptor beta chains from one sample sequenced in a study of T cell changes during pregnancy in multiple sclerosis (dated by TCRdb to between 2018 and 2021). Library creation used the immunoSEQ multiplex PCR assay. TCRdb holds this immuneACCESS table with in-frame rearrangements only. Some clones are missing; in checked studies, unresolved V genes explain under half, and the rest has no known cause. The sample table shows around 60,000 clones, and approximately 90% are seen once. The top ten clones comprise about 3% of the sample. The starting material was peripheral blood, obtained in the third trimester of pregnancy. Source of these receptors: a female donor in good health, enrolled as a control in a pregnancy study.

V is TRBV7-9 and J is TRBJ1-1; D may be TRBD1 (5 bases). Trimming took 3 bases from V and 5 from J, leaving 19 bases between them. The CDR3 extends over 16 amino acids. CDR1 and CDR2 (germline): SEHNR, FQNEAQ (reference sequence). The CDR3 nucleotides read TGTGCCAGCAGCTTGAAAGGGGTTCGAAAGGGAACTGAAGCTTTCTTT. It encodes CASSLKGVRKGTEAFF.

CDR3 region: CASSSPGTGNNSPLHF. The CDR3 DNA is TGTGCCAGCAGTTCTCCTGGGACAGGGAACAATTCACCCCTCCACTTT. The J gene is TRBJ1-6, the V gene TRBV6-5; 9 positions match TRBD1. The CDR3 loop spans 16 amino acids. After removal of 4 bases from V and 7 bases from J, the junction contained 8 bases not matched to a gene. Germline CDR1 and CDR2: MNHEY and SVGAGI.

The rearrangement links TRBV7-2 to TRBJ2-1; TRBD2 agrees at 7 bases. Germline V CDR1 and CDR2: SGHTA, FQGNSA. This CDR3 has 14 residues. Unmatched junction bases numbered 6, after V lost 5 bases and J lost 5 bases. CDR3 residues: CASSPGTTNNEQFF. DNA for the CDR3: TGTGCCAGCAGCCCCGGGACTACCAACAATGAGCAGTTCTTC.

The rearrangement links TRBV18 to TRBJ2-2; 11 nucleotides line up with TRBD2. Germline CDR1 and CDR2: KGHSH and LQKENI. The CDR3 length is 18 residues. V lost 3 bases, J lost 2 bases, and 8 bases stayed unmatched. The CDR3 protein is CASSPRLAGGLNTGELFF. The CDR3 coding sequence is TGTGCCAGCTCACCTCGGCTAGCGGGAGGCCTTAACACCGGGGAGCTGTTTTTT.

The chain joins TRBV10-3 to TRBJ1-5, with 7 nucleotides matching TRBD1. Germline loops: CDR1 ENHRY, CDR2 SYGVKD. The CDR3 is 16 residues long. With V trimmed by 6 bases and J by 0 bases, 8 bases remained unmatched. This CDR3 is CAISAQGVDSNQPQHF. CDR3 DNA: TGTGCCATCAGCGCTCAGGGGGTTGATAGCAATCAGCCCCAGCATTTT.

This chain uses TRBV4-1 with TRBJ1-1; D is unresolved. The V gene's germline CDR1 is MGHRA and CDR2 YSYEKL. This CDR3 is built from 13 residues. Trimming left V 2 bases short and J 7 bases short, with 11 bases between. CDR3 loop: CASSQNFLFEAFF. CDR3 bases: TGCGCCAGCAGCCAAAATTTTCTTTTTGAAGCTTTCTTT.

The chain combines TRBV7-6 with TRBJ2-2; D is ambiguous. This CDR3 is built from 14 residues. Trimming cost V 4 bases and J 3 bases, with 9 bases left between them. Germline V gives CDR1 SGHVS, CDR2 FNYEAQ. As DNA, the CDR3 is TGTGCCAGCAGCTCCCAAAGCGACACCGGGGAGCTGTTTTTT. Translation gives CASSSQSDTGELFF.

The chain couples TRBV30 to TRBJ1-2; D is unresolved. CDR1 and CDR2 from the germline V gene are GTSNPN and SVGIG (reference sequence). The V end was cut by 3 bases, the J end by 4 bases, with 12 bases between. The CDR3 is made up of 13 amino acids. DNA of the CDR3: TGTGCCTGGAGGGAAGGACTATTCTATGGCTACACCTTC. This sequence encodes CAWREGLFYGYTF.

The rearrangement joins TRBV4-2 to TRBJ2-7; 7 positions match TRBD2. The CDR3 covers 14 residues. Germline V gene lookup returns CDR1 LGHNA and CDR2 YNFKEQ. Trimming at V came to 6 bases and at J to 4 bases, leaving 9 bases not matched to a gene. The CDR3 loop reads CASSPGLAVYEQYF. CDR3 DNA: TGTGCCAGCAGTCCCGGCCTAGCGGTGTACGAGCAGTACTTC.

The chain's CDR3 is CASSLSGLRETQYF. DNA for the CDR3: TGTGCCAGCAGCTTGTCAGGGCTCCGGGAGACCCAGTACTTC. This chain links TRBV5-6 with TRBJ2-5; possibly TRBD1 for D (5 bases). Germline values: CDR1 SGHDT, CDR2 YYEEEE. The CDR3 length is 14 residues. The ends were cut back, 1 base at V and 5 bases at J, with 12 bases in the middle.

The chain combines TRBV5-4 with TRBJ2-2; D possibly corresponds to TRBD2 (5 bases). V lost 1 base and J lost 6, with 7 bases in between. Germline V gives CDR1 SGHNT, CDR2 YYREEE (reference sequence). CDR3 length: 13 residues. This CDR3 is CASSLLGAGELFF. In DNA, the CDR3 is TGTGCCAGCAGCTTGCTCGGGGCCGGGGAGCTGTTTTTT.

The CDR3 DNA reads TGTGCCAGCAGTTACGGGAGGGACAGTGAAGCTTTCTTT. Its translation: CASSYGRDSEAFF. The chain recombines TRBV25-1 with TRBJ1-1; 7 bases are shared with TRBD1. The trim removed 5 bases at V and 7 bases at J, leaving 7 bases unmatched. CDR1 is MGHDK and CDR2 is SYGVNS in the germline V gene. The CDR3 consists of 13 residues.

This chain uses TRBV2 with TRBJ1-4; no firm D call. The germline CDR1 and CDR2 sequences are SNHLY and FYNNEI. V was clipped by 7 bases and J by 1 base, with 13 bases between them. The length of the CDR3 is 15 residues. The CDR3 region has the DNA TGTGCCAGCAAAACCCCTGGGAGAACTAATGAAAAACTGTTTTTT. It codes for CASKTPGRTNEKLFF.

The sample holds a few counts of this clone. The rearrangement uses TRBV5-1 and TRBJ1-5; D possibly corresponds to TRBD1 (6 bases). V shed 4 bases and J shed 7 bases, with 12 bases lying between them. The CDR3 runs 13 residues. The germline gives CDR1 SGHRS, CDR2 YFSETQ. The CDR3: CASSQGLGQPQHF. The CDR3 DNA is TGCGCCAGCAGCCAGGGGCTGGGGCAGCCCCAGCATTTT.

The V and J genes are TRBV7-2 and TRBJ1-1; TRBD1 matches 12 bases. Trimming took 2 bases from V and 5 from J; bases not matched to a gene: 3. Germline CDR1 and CDR2: SGHTA and FQGNSA. This CDR3 is built from 15 residues. This CDR3 is CASSLLGQGATEAFF. CDR3 bases: TGTGCCAGCAGCTTACTGGGACAGGGGGCTACTGAAGCTTTCTTT. Together with reference TRBV7-2 and TRBJ1-1, the CDR3 gives the full variable domain: GAGVSQSPSNKVTEKGKDVELRCDPISGHTALYWYRQSLGQGLEFLIYFQGNSAPDKSGLPSDRFSAERTGGSVSTLTIQRTQQEDSAVYLCASSLLGQGATEAFFGQGTRLTVV.

The chain joins TRBV7-9 to TRBJ1-4, with 8 bases aligning to TRBD1. This CDR3 contains 14 residues. V was clipped by 7 bases and J by 6 bases; unmatched bases: 7. CDR1 is SEHNR and CDR2 is FQNEAQ in the germline V gene (reference sequence). Here the CDR3 reads CASTSGQGYEKLFF. The DNA for the CDR3 is TGTGCCAGCACCTCTGGACAGGGATATGAAAAACTGTTTTTT.

The chain uses TRBV27 and TRBJ2-7, with D unclear. Germline CDR1 is MNHEY and CDR2 is SMNVEV (reference sequence). This CDR3 has 12 residues. Trimming pared 6 bases from V and 0 bases from J, leaving 6 bases between. The CDR3 protein is CASRAYSYEQYF. Written as DNA, the CDR3 is TGTGCCAGCAGGGCATACTCCTACGAGCAGTACTTC.

The chain joins TRBV2 to TRBJ1-6, with D possibly matching TRBD1 (5 bases). The CDR3 runs to 14 residues. The germline V and J ends were trimmed by 7 bases and 1 base, with 8 bases remaining between them. Germline V gene sequence: CDR1 SNHLY, CDR2 FYNNEI. In nucleotides, the CDR3 is TGTGCCAGCACCAGGGCTTCCTATAATTCACCCCTCCACTTT. Residues: CASTRASYNSPLHF. The whole variable domain, filled in from reference TRBV2 and TRBJ1-6, reads EPEVTQTPSHQVTQMGQEVILRCVPISNHLYFYWYRQILGQKVEFLVSFYNNEISEKSEIFDDQFSVERPDGSNFTLKIRSTKLEDSAMYFCASTRASYNSPLHFGNGTRLTVT.

CDR3 sequence (DNA): TGTGCCAGCAGCTTGGGTAGCTCCGGCTCCTACGAGCAGTACTTC. Residues: CASSLGSSGSYEQYF. J is TRBJ2-7 and V is TRBV11-3; D unclear. The V gene lost 3 bases and the J gene lost 0 bases, with 12 bases spanning the gap. The CDR3 runs to 15 residues. In germline, CDR1 is SGHNT, CDR2 YENEEA.